A selection of T cell receptor beta chains follows, all from one sample in a study of T cells in Graves' hyperthyroidism and ophthalmopathy. TCRdb re-analysed the multiplex PCR reads in MiXCR, keeping a single row per CDR3 protein. The data contain 250,000 or so distinct CDR3 sequences, roughly 15% of them singletons. Sequencing input: blood. These receptors originate from a woman in her forties or fifties with Graves' hyperthyroidism that later progressed to Graves' ophthalmopathy. The CDR3 runs from the conserved cysteine through the conserved F or W. A clone size is listed for some rows: how often the clone was seen (once, few, many), or a class if it is expanded.

CDR3	size	V	J
CASSRLRGYETQYF	.	TRBV5-6	TRBJ2-5
CASSASSGTGVFYGYTF	many	TRBV28	TRBJ1-2
CASSDWGEETQYF	many	TRBV25-1	TRBJ2-5
CASSSQGASEAFF	many	TRBV2	TRBJ1-1
CASSEEFWDEQYF	.	TRBV6-1	TRBJ2-7
CSARDPGTGAFSTDTQYF	many	TRBV20-1	TRBJ2-3
CASSLPGTYEQYF	many	TRBV28	TRBJ2-7
CASRTYRGADTQYF	many	TRBV19	TRBJ2-3
CASKGGISYEQYF	few	TRBV25-1	TRBJ2-7
CASSPGLAGDNEQFF	many	TRBV5-1	TRBJ2-1
CASSLNVGETQYF	many	TRBV7-3	TRBJ2-5
CAWSDYGVEPFTDTQYF	many	TRBV30	TRBJ2-3
CASSPGGLAVLIYEQYF	few	TRBV5-6	TRBJ2-7
CSASGLGGLGSEQYF	many	TRBV20-1	TRBJ2-7
CASSGGTNQETQYF	many	TRBV27	TRBJ2-5
CASSENEQDKQYF	many	TRBV6-1	TRBJ2-7
CASSVTQGGNEKLFF	many	TRBV5-1	TRBJ1-4
CASSSRDRGTGELFF	few	TRBV6-1	TRBJ2-2
CASSSPRDRVLQYEQFF	many	TRBV28	TRBJ2-1
CASSYFPGFGGELFF	many	TRBV6-1	TRBJ2-2
CSARDETSGGGTDTQYF	.	TRBV20-1	TRBJ2-3
CASRGTGDSTEAFF	few	TRBV6-1	TRBJ1-1
CASSQYGGDWGGVETQYF	many	TRBV4-1	TRBJ2-5
CASSTSLNSPLHF	.	TRBV7-9	TRBJ1-6
CATSDQQGSGQPQHF	few	TRBV24-1	TRBJ1-5
CASSLDEGSYNEQFF	many	TRBV5-1	TRBJ2-1
CASRPTFTSGRGTGELFF	.	TRBV7-9	TRBJ2-2
CATRRQGANYGYTF	.	TRBV15	TRBJ1-2
CSARVGKVSGNTIYF	.	TRBV20-1	TRBJ1-3
CASSRDGPYNEQFF	many	TRBV6-1	TRBJ2-1
CASSPWDLGQNGAQPQHF	many	TRBV28	TRBJ1-5
CSAITGGETEAFF	.	TRBV20-1	TRBJ1-1
CAWEGPTHSYEQYF	many	TRBV30	TRBJ2-7
CASRPNPYGYTF	few	TRBV28	TRBJ1-2
CASSLGQGFRSPLHF	few	TRBV6-1	TRBJ1-6
CASSLSGVDNTDTQYF	many	TRBV12-3/TRBV12-4	TRBJ2-3
CASSRDREEQYF	.	TRBV11-3	TRBJ2-7
CSVAGADTQYF	many	TRBV29-1	TRBJ2-3
CASSQDGVRTHNQPQHF	.	TRBV4-2	TRBJ1-5
CASSEIMDRVSRVNTEAFF	many	TRBV6-1	TRBJ1-1
CASKTDVGELFF	many	TRBV2	TRBJ2-2
CATSDLPHLLDRTQETQYF	.	TRBV24-1	TRBJ2-5
CASRGLAGIYEQYF	few	TRBV25-1	TRBJ2-7
CASSLIPRHSNEQFF	many	TRBV11-3	TRBJ2-1
CASSVGSGSEAFF	.	TRBV9	TRBJ1-1
CASSLGVAGGDTQYF	many	TRBV5-1	TRBJ2-3
CASSLYGGDTQYF	few	TRBV7-9	TRBJ2-3
CASSTGLAGAEAQYF	few	TRBV5-1	TRBJ2-5
CASTLLRSDTQYF	few	TRBV5-6	TRBJ2-3
CATLHRDSYEQYF	many	TRBV2	TRBJ2-7
CASSYSAGVRRYNEQFF	many	TRBV6-2/TRBV6-3	TRBJ2-1